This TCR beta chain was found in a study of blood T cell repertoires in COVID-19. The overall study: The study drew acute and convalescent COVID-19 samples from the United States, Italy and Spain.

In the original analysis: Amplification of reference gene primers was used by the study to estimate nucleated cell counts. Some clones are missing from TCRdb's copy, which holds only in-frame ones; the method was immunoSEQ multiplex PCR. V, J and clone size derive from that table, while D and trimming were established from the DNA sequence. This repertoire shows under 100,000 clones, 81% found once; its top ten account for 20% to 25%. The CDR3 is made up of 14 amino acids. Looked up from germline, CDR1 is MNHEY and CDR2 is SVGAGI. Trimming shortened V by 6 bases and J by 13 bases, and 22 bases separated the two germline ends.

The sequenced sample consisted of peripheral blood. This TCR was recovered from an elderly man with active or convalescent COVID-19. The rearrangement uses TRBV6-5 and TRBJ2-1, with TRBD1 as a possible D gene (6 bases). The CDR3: CASSYRRQDDEQFF. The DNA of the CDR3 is TGTGCCAGCAGCTACCGACGACAGGACGACGAACAGTTCTTC.